This T cell receptor delta chain appears in the sequencing data of a study of γδ T cells in repeated Plasmodium falciparum infection. Per the germline V gene, CDR1 is TSWWSYY and CDR2 is QGS. This CDR3 spans 26 amino acids. Bulk repertoires came from Vgamma9/Vdelta2+ or Vdelta2-negative gammadelta T cells flow-sorted from PBMC. The study's findings and limits: Waves of new clonotype selection appeared after repeated controlled infections in Vdelta2-negative, largely Vdelta1+, gammadelta T cells.

Regarding this clone: Its antigen is unknown. TCRdb's protein for this DNA is that of a much larger clone and differs from the translation at residue 4, likely a read error; the protein shown is the DNA translation.

TCRdb reran clone calling via CATT on the multiplex PCR reads. This table holds 45,000 to 60,000 delta-chain clones, around 2% found once. This chain joins TRDV1 and TRDJ1; TRDD3 agrees at 11 bases. The J gene was missing in TCRdb and was found by matching the end of the DNA to germline. This TCR derives from a pool of human donors (malaria-infected and uninfected, not separated). Sequencing was carried out using gamma-delta T cells from blood. CDR3 DNA: TGTGCTCTTAGGGAACTATCCAATCCGGTCCACACCTCCCACTGGGGGATAAAAGGGTCCACCGATAAACTCATCTTT. The encoded protein is CALRELSNPVHTSHWGIKGSTDKLIF.